The following is a T cell receptor beta chain sequence with its context. Germline V gene data show CDR1 as MNHNY and CDR2 as SVGAGI (reference sequence). The CDR3 totals 15 residues. The V end was cut by 2 bases, the J end by 2 bases, with 9 bases between. Generated by immunoSEQ multiplex PCR, the TCRdb table keeps only in-frame clones and is missing some. The sample yields 700,000 or so clones, 80% to 90% seen once. This specimen comes from a study of shared T cell receptors in the human thymus. In addition, the sample was reused for a study of human thymus T cells. That publication notes: Healthy Finnish infants undergoing corrective surgery for congenital heart defects provided the donor material. Resections from corrective heart surgery supplied the thymus tissue. Thymic and blood repertoires appeared to carry a bias in their V and J gene usage. Among unrelated individuals, related research reported thymic repertoires that overlapped highly.

This receptor was obtained from a girl less than two years old with a congenital heart defect. The chain carries TRBV6-6 and TRBJ2-2; a possible D gene is TRBD1 (5 bases). Sequenced input: thymocytes. CDR3 coding DNA: TGTGCCAGCAGTTACAAGGGGTCCAACACCGGGGAGCTGTTTTTT. Translated, it gives CASSYKGSNTGELFF.